Given below is one T cell receptor (beta chain) in context. This sample was taken from a study of blood T cells in healthy people across ages. This CDR3 has 14 residues. Germline V gives CDR1 DFQATT, CDR2 SNEGSKA (reference sequence). V gave up 4 bases and J gave up 4 bases; unmatched junction bases: 6. The second PCR ran roughly 6 to 11 cycles with a sample-barcoded 5' primer and J-beta primers. From the 5' RACE reads, TCRdb called clonotypes with MiXCR, one entry per CDR3 protein. The sample holds some 1,800,000 distinct CDR3 sequences, about two fifths seen once. This sequence was found in a human donor in good health. The chain joins TRBV20-1 to TRBJ2-3; the match to TRBD2 covers 9 bases. Sequencing was performed on blood. CDR3: CSATPGGGADTQYF. As DNA, the CDR3 is TGCAGTGCTACCCCCGGCGGGGGGGCAGATACGCAGTATTTT.